The entry that follows covers one T cell receptor beta chain sequence. The record originates from a study of blood T cell repertoires in COVID-19. Generated by immunoSEQ multiplex PCR, the TCRdb table keeps only in-frame clones and is missing some. The table has around 260,000 clones, roughly nine tenths seen once. Per germline, CDR1 MRHNA and CDR2 SNTAGT. The ends lost 4 bases at V and 5 bases at J; junction bases unmatched: 12. The CDR3 is 16 residues long. Sequences were obtained from peripheral blood. The sequence came from a man aged 60 to 75 who had recovered from COVID-19. The chain links TRBV6-4 to TRBJ2-7, with 9 bases identical to TRBD1. The CDR3 coding sequence is TGTGCCAGCAGTGTAATCTGGGGACAGGGATTCCACGAGCAGTACTTC. This translates into CASSVIWGQGFHEQYF.